This TCR beta chain was sequenced in a study of blood T cell repertoires in COVID-19. About the study: Researchers got acute and convalescent COVID-19 samples from the United States, Italy and Spain. In each case, the material was cDNA or gDNA derived from T cells, B-cell-depleted T cells, or PBMCs.

Per the germline V gene, CDR1 is SGHAT and CDR2 is FQNNGV. V gave up 2 bases and J gave up 0 bases, with 11 bases separating them. The CDR3 is made up of 17 amino acids. In the study's own analysis: Amplification with reference gene primers provided the estimates of nucleated cell counts. TCRdb's table, derived via immunoSEQ multiplex PCR, lists solely in-frame clones and lacks some. The V and J calls and clone size are taken from that table; D and trimming were inferred from the DNA. The profile covers roughly 250,000 clones, with roughly four fifths appearing a single time and approximately 4.5% taken by the ten largest.

The sequencing input was peripheral blood. The genes are TRBV11-2 and TRBJ1-6; TRBD1 is a possible D gene (5 bases). The sequence derives from a woman aged 70 to 79 with acute or convalescent COVID-19. CDR3 in amino acids: CASSLRGLSSYNSPLHF. CDR3 nucleotides: TGTGCCAGCAGCTTAAGGGGTCTAAGCTCCTATAATTCACCCCTCCACTTT. The variable domain in full, completed from reference TRBV11-2 and TRBJ1-6, reads EAGVAQSPRYKIIEKRQSVAFWCNPISGHATLYWYQQILGQGPKLLIQFQNNGVVDDSQLPKDRFSAERLKGVDSTLKIQPAKLEDSAVYLCASSLRGLSSYNSPLHFGNGTRLTVT.